The 27 T cell receptor beta chains in this list originate from one sample, sequenced in a study of T cell clonality in common variable immunodeficiency. Generated by immunoSEQ multiplex PCR, the TCRdb table keeps only in-frame clones and is missing some. The table lists roughly 30,000 clones, with no singletons. Material: peripheral blood mononuclear cells. These receptors were obtained from a person between 18 and 75 years old in good health.

This clone was seen ten or more times. The read terminates 3 residues before the CDR3 end, so the remaining end is supplied by the germline J gene. The chain has TRBV20-1 and TRBJ2-2; possible D gene TRBD2, 7 bases. The length of the CDR3 is 14 residues. Germline assignment: CDR1 DFQATT and CDR2 SNEGSKA (reference sequence). V was cut by 5 bases and J by 7 bases, with 17 bases left in between. CDR3 sequence reads: CSAAGGGPNGELFF. The CDR3 bases that were read are TGCAGTGCTGCTGGGGGGGGGCCGAACGGGGAG.

Details on this clone: The read terminates 3 residues ahead of where the CDR3 ends, so the germline J gene completes it. V is TRBV5-5 and J is TRBJ2-2; TRBD1 aligns across 7 bases. The germline V gene encodes CDR1 SGHKS and CDR2 YYEKEE (reference sequence). The length of the CDR3 is 14 residues. The CDR3 sequence is CASSQGQPNSPLFF. The CDR3 bases that were read are TGTGCCAGCAGCCAGGGACAGCCTAATTCACCG.

Note on this clone: The DNA ends 3 residues before the CDR3 does, and the rest of the CDR3 is filled in from the germline J gene. The chain links TRBV11-2 to TRBJ2-1; 8 bases agree with TRBD2. This CDR3 comprises 14 residues. The trim removed 7 bases at V and 4 bases at J, leaving 6 bases unmatched. Germline CDR1 reads SGHAT; CDR2 reads FQNNGV. The CDR3 DNA, read in part, is TGTGCCAGCAACCCCGGGGGGGGGTACAATGAG. Translation: CASNPGGGYNE. In full, the CDR3 reads CASNPGGGYNEQFF.

This clone was found many times. The read gets to within 3 residues of the CDR3 end, and the germline J gene fills in the rest. The V gene is TRBV20-1, the J gene TRBJ2-7; possible D gene TRBD1, 6 bases. The CDR3 has 15 residues. V lost 1 base, J lost 3 bases, and 16 bases lay in between. The germline V gene has CDR1 DFQATT and CDR2 SNEGSKA (reference sequence). CDR3 DNA, as far as it was read: TGCAGTGCTAGAGGCCGCCTCGGGACAATCTACGAG. Amino acids: CSARGRLGTIYE. Given in full, the CDR3 is CSARGRLGTIYEQYF.

Many counts were recorded for this clone. With the read ending 3 residues before the CDR3 end, the germline J gene is used to fill in that end. The chain combines TRBV23-1 with TRBJ1-2; D perhaps matches TRBD1 (5 bases). TRBV23-1 is treated as an ORF (open reading frame) with a function not yet certain. The CDR3 has 15 amino acids. The CDR3 loop reads CASSQSIPRESGYTF. The sequenced CDR3 bases are TGCGCCAGCAGTCAATCGATTCCCAGGGAAAGCGGC.

This clone was recorded many times. The CDR3 extends 3 residues past the end of the read, so its final part is completed from the germline J gene. V gene TRBV20-1 combines with J gene TRBJ2-6; D is perhaps TRBD1 (6 bases). Trimming shortened V by 7 bases and J by 0 bases, and 16 bases separated the two germline ends. The V gene's germline CDR1 is DFQATT and CDR2 SNEGSKA (reference sequence). The CDR3 is made up of 16 amino acids. The chain's CDR3 is CSGELGTNSGANVLTF. CDR3 DNA (partial): TGCAGTGGAGAGTTGGGGACAAACTCTGGGGCCAACGTC.

This clone has at least ten counts. The sequence runs out 3 residues before the end of the CDR3; the remainder is reconstructed from the germline J gene. The chain carries TRBV6-4 and TRBJ2-2; 7 bases are a match to TRBD2. The CDR3 runs to 13 residues. With V trimmed by 4 bases and J by 5 bases, 1 base remained unmatched. Germline CDR1 is MRHNA and CDR2 is SNTAGT. The CDR3 sequence: CASSAGGTGELFF. CDR3 bases read: TGTGCCAGCAGTGCGGGGGGAACCGGGGAG.

This clone has ten or more counts. The CDR3 goes on 3 residues after the read ends, and that part is filled in from the germline J gene. The genes are TRBV20-1 and TRBJ1-6, with 9 bases lining up with TRBD1. Trimming cost V 2 bases and J 7 bases; bases outside gene matches: 6. This CDR3 has 15 amino acids. Germline-derived CDR1 and CDR2 are DFQATT and SNEGSKA (reference sequence). CDR3 bases read: TGCAGTGCTAGACGAGGGGGACAGGGCAATTCACCC. This codes for CSARRGGQGNSP. The whole CDR3 reads CSARRGGQGNSPLHF.

This clone was recorded at least ten times. At one end the junction does not follow the germline gene, possibly because of a read error. From the germline J gene comes the end of the CDR3, since the read stops 3 residues before it. This chain uses TRBV4-2 with TRBJ2-7; TRBD1 might be the D (6 bases). The CDR3 covers 16 residues. From germline, CDR1 is LGHNA and CDR2 YNFKEQ. CDR3 sequence: CASSQDLWGPPYEQYF. Partial CDR3 DNA: TGCGCCAGCAGCCAAGATCTCTGGGGGCCACCCTACGAG.

This clone was detected a few times. The sequenced fragment ends 3 residues before the CDR3 boundary, so the rest is inferred from the germline J gene. This chain links TRBV18 with TRBJ2-5; either TRBD1 or TRBD2 may fit D (5 bases each). CDR3 size: 19 residues. The V end was cut by 2 bases, the J end by 0 bases, with 22 bases between. Germline CDR1 is KGHSH and CDR2 is LQKENI. The CDR3 DNA, read in part, is TGTGCCAGCTCACCAGGAGGAAGGTTGCAGGGTCCGTACCAAGAGACC. Amino acids: CASSPGGRLQGPYQET. In full, the CDR3 is CASSPGGRLQGPYQETQYF.

This clone was detected ten times or more. The read terminates 3 residues ahead of where the CDR3 ends, so the germline J gene completes it. This sequence joins TRBV7-3 and TRBJ2-1; D gene ambiguous. V was cut by 3 bases and J by 8 bases, with 11 bases left in between. This CDR3 region has 13 residues. The V gene's germline CDR1 is SGHTA and CDR2 FQGTGA. The covered CDR3 bases are TGTGCCAGCAGCTTGAGCCCCATGGATGAG. Protein sequence: CASSLSPMDE. The whole CDR3 protein is CASSLSPMDEQFF.

This clone was seen repeatedly, ten times or more. The read falls 3 residues short of the CDR3 end, and the missing part is taken from the germline J gene. This sequence joins TRBV29-1 and TRBJ2-7, with D unclear. The CDR3 runs to 13 residues. Germline CDR1 SQVTM, CDR2 ANQGSEA. Trimming cost V 5 bases and J 5 bases, with 16 bases left between them. The DNA read from the CDR3 is TGCAGCGTTCTCGGCGGCCAAATGAACGAG. It yields the protein CSVLGGQMNE. The complete CDR3 sequence is CSVLGGQMNEQYF.

This clone was counted a few times. The CDR3 extends 3 residues past the end of the read, so its final part is completed from the germline J gene. This chain connects TRBV5-5 to TRBJ2-7; D gene unclear. V was trimmed by 2 bases and J by 3 bases, leaving 12 bases between them. Germline CDR1 SGHKS, CDR2 YYEKEE (reference sequence). The CDR3 loop spans 14 amino acids. The sequenced part of the CDR3 DNA is TGTGCCAGCAGCTTTGAGCAGGCATTCTACGAG. Protein product: CASSFEQAFYE. The CDR3, in full, reads CASSFEQAFYEQYF. Full variable domain (outside the CDR3, taken from reference TRBV5-5 and TRBJ2-7): DAGVTQSPTHLIKTRGQQVTLRCSPISGHKSVSWYQQVLGQGPQFIFQYYEKEERGRGNFPDRFSARQFPNYSSELNVNALLLGDSALYLCASSFEQAFYEQYFGPGTRLTVT.

This clone was seen at least ten times. The read gets to within 3 residues of the CDR3 end, and the germline J gene fills in the rest. This chain joins TRBV7-3 and TRBJ2-1; TRBD2 agrees at 9 bases. CDR1 is SGHTA, CDR2 FQGTGA, per germline. V gave up 3 bases and J gave up 7 bases; unmatched junction bases: 16. This CDR3 comprises 18 residues. Here the CDR3 reads CASSLWSSGGPRGNEQFF. The DNA read from the CDR3 is TGTGCCAGCAGCTTGTGGAGTAGCGGGGGTCCTAGGGGGAATGAG.

The table lists this clone with a few counts. Read data end 3 residues before the CDR3 end; the end is taken from the germline J gene. The rearrangement joins TRBV19 to TRBJ1-5, with 9 nucleotides matching TRBD1. Germline V lookup: CDR1 LNHDA, CDR2 SQIVND (reference sequence). The V gene end was trimmed by 6 bases and the J gene end by 2 bases; junction bases not matched to a gene: 5. This CDR3 spans 15 amino acids. The part of the CDR3 DNA that was read is TGTGCCAGTAGAATTTGGACAGGGGGCAATCAGCCC. Its protein is CASRIWTGGNQP. In full, the CDR3 reads CASRIWTGGNQPQHF. The full variable domain, with the rest looked up from reference TRBV19 and TRBJ1-5, is DGGITQSPKYLFRKEGQNVTLSCEQNLNHDAMYWYRQDPGQGLRLIYYSQIVNDFQKGDIAEGYSVSREKKESFPLTVTSAQKNPTAFYLCASRIWTGGNQPQHFGDGTRLSIL.

This clone appeared many times. The read is 3 residues too short to cover the CDR3 end, so that end is filled in from the germline J gene. V gene TRBV5-1 combines with J gene TRBJ2-2; the match to TRBD2 covers 13 bases. CDR3 length: 17 residues. V was pared by 4 bases and J by 5 bases, with 8 bases of the junction left unmatched. The germline CDR1 and CDR2 sequences are SGHRS and YFSETQ. CDR3 DNA (partial): TGCGCCAGCAGCCTTGGACTAGCGGGGGCCCGTACCGGGGAG. As protein: CASSLGLAGARTGE. The whole CDR3 protein is CASSLGLAGARTGELFF.

At least ten counts were recorded for this clone. The CDR3 end falls 3 residues outside the read, so it is completed with the germline J gene. The J gene is TRBJ1-2, the V gene TRBV13; a possible D gene is TRBD1 (6 bases). CDR1 and CDR2 (germline): PRHDT, FYEKMQ (reference sequence). The CDR3 is 14 amino acids. Trimming removed 8 bases from V and 4 bases from J, with 17 bases in between. CDR3 bases read: TGTGCCAGCTCAAGTCTACAGGGTTCCTATGGC. This sequence encodes CASSSLQGSYG. From start to end, the CDR3 is CASSSLQGSYGYTF.

This clone was seen many times. The CDR3 is cut off 3 residues early in the read; its end comes from the germline J gene. The rearrangement uses TRBV5-1 and TRBJ1-1, with 7 bases fitting TRBD1. The CDR3 runs to 13 residues. CDR1 and CDR2 from the germline V gene are SGHRS and YFSETQ. Trimming at V came to 4 bases and at J to 1 base, leaving 1 base not matched to a gene. The CDR3 bases that were read are TGCGCCAGCAGCCGGACAGGGAACACTGAA. The encoded protein is CASSRTGNTE. The whole CDR3 protein reads CASSRTGNTEAFF.

The table lists this clone with many counts. With the read ending 3 residues before the CDR3 end, the germline J gene is used to fill in that end. The genes are TRBV20-1 and TRBJ2-2; D may be TRBD2 (6 bases). Germline loops: CDR1 DFQATT, CDR2 SNEGSKA (reference sequence). V was shortened by 6 bases and J by 4 bases, with 18 bases between the two germline ends. The CDR3 has 15 amino acids. The CDR3 spells CSAGLARLGTGELFF. The CDR3 bases that were read are TGCAGTGCCGGCCTAGCGCGGCTGGGCACCGGGGAG.

Many counts were recorded for this clone. The read finishes 3 residues shy of the CDR3 end, and the germline J gene is used to complete it. The rearrangement joins TRBV20-1 to TRBJ1-3; D call uncertain. Germline CDR1 and CDR2: DFQATT and SNEGSKA (reference sequence). The CDR3 has 16 residues. V lost 7 bases, J lost 2 bases, and 21 bases lay in between. Incomplete CDR3 DNA: TGCAGTGTTGCGGGCCTCCCGGAGGGCGCTGGAAACACC. This codes for CSVAGLPEGAGNT. The full CDR3 sequence reads CSVAGLPEGAGNTIYF.

This clone was recorded at least ten times. Read sequence stops 3 residues before the CDR3 end, and the germline J gene provides the missing end. The V call is TRBV19, the J call TRBJ1-6; TRBD1 aligns across 9 bases. This CDR3 spans 16 amino acids. Germline trimming cut 8 bases from V and 3 bases from J; bases unmatched to any gene: 8. Germline-derived CDR1 and CDR2 are LNHDA and SQIVND (reference sequence). CDR3 DNA (partial): TGTGCCAGTTCGGGACAGGGAGGGCACTATAATTCACCC. Translation gives CASSGQGGHYNSP. The complete CDR3 sequence is CASSGQGGHYNSPLHF.

Note on this clone: Relative to the germline gene, one junction end is altered; a read error may explain this. Read coverage stops 3 residues before the CDR3 terminus; the germline J gene supplies the remainder. This chain links TRBV7-7 with TRBJ1-3; TRBD1 aligns across 7 bases. Germline V gene data show CDR1 as SSHAT and CDR2 as FNYEAQ (reference sequence). The CDR3 has 16 amino acids. CDR3 residues: CASSYDRVFLGNTIYF. Partial CDR3 DNA: TGTGCTAGCAGCTATGACAGGGTCTTTCTTGGAAACACC.

This clone was detected ten times or more. The read gets to within 3 residues of the CDR3 end, and the germline J gene fills in the rest. This rearrangement joins TRBV19 to TRBJ1-4; 7 bases agree with TRBD1. The CDR3 is 14 residues long. Trimming took 6 bases from V and 2 from J; bases not matched to a gene: 3. CDR1 LNHDA and CDR2 SQIVND come from the germline V gene (reference sequence). The CDR3 here is CASRTGKTNEKLFF. The CDR3 DNA, read in part, is TGTGCCAGTAGGACAGGGAAGACTAATGAAAAA.

At least ten counts were recorded for this clone. The sequenced fragment ends 3 residues before the CDR3 boundary, so the rest is inferred from the germline J gene. J is TRBJ2-1 and V is TRBV9; no clear D gene. V lost 4 bases, J lost 4 bases, and 18 bases lay in between. The length of the CDR3 is 16 residues. Per the germline V gene, CDR1 is SGDLS and CDR2 is YYNGEE. The CDR3 region is CASSPPPMLQYNEQFF. CDR3 DNA, as far as it was read: TGTGCCAGCAGCCCGCCCCCCATGTTACAGTACAATGAG.

This clone was observed at least ten times. The observed sequence ends 3 residues before the CDR3 terminus, with the missing tail filled in from the germline J gene. The chain is built from TRBV20-1 and TRBJ2-3; D remains ambiguous. Trimming stripped 1 base from V and 0 bases from J, with 11 bases between. The CDR3 loop spans 15 amino acids. Germline assignment: CDR1 DFQATT and CDR2 SNEGSKA (reference sequence). The CDR3 here is CSARGPLPSTDTQYF. CDR3 DNA (partial): TGCAGTGCTAGAGGTCCTCTCCCTAGCACAGATACG.

This clone occurred many times. The missing CDR3 end, 3 residues past where the read stops, is filled in from the germline J gene. V is TRBV6-1 and J is TRBJ2-2; D uncertain. CDR3 size: 16 residues. Trimming stripped 4 bases from V and 0 bases from J, with 12 bases between. Per germline, CDR1 MNHNS and CDR2 SASEGT. CDR3 loop: CASSVVGIANTGELFF. CDR3 DNA, as far as it was read: TGTGCCAGCAGTGTAGTGGGCATTGCGAACACCGGGGAG.

In this sample, this clone turned up many times. The DNA ends 3 residues before the CDR3 does, and the rest of the CDR3 is filled in from the germline J gene. This rearrangement joins TRBV20-1 to TRBJ2-1, with 9 bases fitting TRBD2. The CDR3 totals 16 residues. Trimming removed 3 bases from V and 3 bases from J; junction bases left unmatched: 9. Looked up from germline, CDR1 is DFQATT and CDR2 is SNEGSKA (reference sequence). The CDR3 sequence: CSARDESGGSYNEQFF. The covered CDR3 bases are TGCAGTGCTAGGGACGAAAGCGGGGGGAGCTACAATGAG.